A selection of T cell receptor beta chains follows, all from one sample in a study of shared clonotypes between healthy human individuals. The table came from immunoSEQ multiplex PCR; TCRdb's copy has only in-frame clones and leaves some out. Seen here are some 1.5 million clones, roughly 96% observed once, and the top ten hold about 1.2%. The source material was naive CD4+ T cells sorted from blood. The receptor source for this set is a young man in good health. Each CDR3 is given with its conserved first and last residue. Fields, in order: J gene, clone size, V gene, D gene, CDR3 DNA, CDR3 protein. A D gene is named only where the DNA matches it firmly. Expanded clones are given a class, and other clones once, few, many or no size at all.

TRBJ1-2,few,TRBV19,TRBD1,TGTGCCAGTAGACGACAGGGGGATCGGTCTGGCTACACCTTC,CASRRQGDRSGYTF
TRBJ2-7,NA,TRBV28,NA,TGTGCCAGCACCCAGGACACAGTCGAGCAGTACTTC,CASTQDTVEQYF
TRBJ1-4,once,TRBV9,TRBD1,TGTGCCAGCAGCGTTGCCCCGGGACAGAAAAATGAAAAACTGTTTTTT,CASSVAPGQKNEKLFF
TRBJ2-5,NA,TRBV7-3,TRBD1,TGTGCCAGCAGCTTAACCCCCGGGACAGGTCCTGGGACCCAGTACTTC,CASSLTPGTGPGTQYF
TRBJ2-1,NA,TRBV29-1,NA,TGCAGCGTTGTTTCTAGCGCTGAGCAGTTCTTC,CSVVSSAEQFF
TRBJ1-5,NA,TRBV28,NA,TGTGCCAGCAGCACCCCGTGGGAGCCCCAGCATTTT,CASSTPWEPQHF
TRBJ2-7,NA,TRBV15,NA,TGTGCCACCAGCAGAGGAGCCAGCGGAGCGTACGAGCAGTACTTC,CATSRGASGAYEQYF
TRBJ2-3,NA,TRBV5-1,NA,TGCGCCAGCAGCTTGGCCATGTCGCTAGCGCCAATCACAGATACGCAGTATTTT,CASSLAMSLAPITDTQYF
TRBJ1-6,NA,TRBV7-2,NA,TGTGCCAGCAGTCAAGTCGGGAATTCACCCCTCCACTTT,CASSQVGNSPLHF
TRBJ1-4,NA,TRBV18,TRBD1,TGTGCCAGCTCACCGGATCTACAGGGGGCTGCTGAAAAACTGTTTTTT,CASSPDLQGAAEKLFF
TRBJ2-2,NA,TRBV29-1,TRBD2,TGCAGCGTACCTAGCGCGGGAGGGCCCGGGGAGCTGTTTTTT,CSVPSAGGPGELFF
TRBJ2-5,NA,TRBV29-1,NA,TGCAGCGTTGAACGGCGCAGGGAAGATGGGGAGACCCAGTACTTC,CSVERRREDGETQYF
TRBJ1-1,NA,TRBV6-5,NA,TGTGCCAGCAGTTACTCCCCATTTACACGGAACACTGAAGCTTTCTTT,CASSYSPFTRNTEAFF
TRBJ1-4,once,TRBV6-6,TRBD1,TGTGCCAGCAGTCGGACAGGGCTTAATGAAAAACTGTTTTTT,CASSRTGLNEKLFF
TRBJ1-1,once,TRBV5-1,NA,TGCGCCAGCAGCTTGGAACAAGGTGGCAGGATGAACACTGAAGCTTTCTTT,CASSLEQGGRMNTEAFF
TRBJ1-5,NA,TRBV7-2,TRBD1,TGTGCCAGCAGCCTTGGACAGGGCAATCAGCCCCAGCATTTT,CASSLGQGNQPQHF
TRBJ2-3,NA,TRBV7-8,NA,TGTGCCAGCAGCTTACCTATGATAGATACGCAGTATTTT,CASSLPMIDTQYF
TRBJ1-3,NA,TRBV11-2,NA,TGTGCCAGCAGCTTAGAACGGAGAAACACCATATATTTT,CASSLERRNTIYF
TRBJ2-4,NA,TRBV2,NA,TGTGCCAGCAGTGATCTTGGGGTATTAGCCAAAAACATTCAGTACTTC,CASSDLGVLAKNIQYF
TRBJ2-1,once,TRBV18,NA,TGTGCCAGCTCACCACGGGAAAGTGAGCAGTTCTTC,CASSPRESEQFF
TRBJ2-3,NA,TRBV15,TRBD1,TGTGCCACCAGCAGAGAAGGACAGGGGAGAGGGTCGGATACGCAGTATTTT,CATSREGQGRGSDTQYF
TRBJ1-1,NA,TRBV25-1,NA,TGTGCCAGCAGAGCCACAGTCAACACTGAAGCTTTCTTT,CASRATVNTEAFF
TRBJ1-2,NA,TRBV18,TRBD1,TGTGCCAGCTCACCAGTGGACAGGGACTATGGCTACACCTTC,CASSPVDRDYGYTF
TRBJ2-1,NA,TRBV25-1,NA,TGTGCCAGCAGTGACCGGAGGGAGTTCAATGAGCAGTTCTTC,CASSDRREFNEQFF
TRBJ2-3,NA,TRBV11-2,NA,TGTGCCAGCAGCTTAGCGGGGAGGAAAGATACGCAGTATTTT,CASSLAGRKDTQYF
TRBJ1-5,NA,TRBV18,TRBD1,TGTGCCAGCTCACCGGGACAGGGGGCTTATAGCAATCAGCCCCAGCATTTT,CASSPGQGAYSNQPQHF
TRBJ2-7,NA,TRBV6-6,TRBD2,TGTGCCAGCAGTTACCCTATAGCGGGAGATGGCGAGCAGTACTTC,CASSYPIAGDGEQYF
TRBJ2-5,once,TRBV6-1,TRBD2,TGTGCCAGCAGTGGCCGAGCTAGCGGGAATCCGAAGACCCAGTACTTC,CASSGRASGNPKTQYF
TRBJ1-1,NA,TRBV18,NA,TGTGCCAGCTCTCAAGTTGGGGGGACTGAAGCTTTCTTT,CASSQVGGTEAFF
TRBJ1-3,NA,TRBV7-2,TRBD1,TGTGCCAGCAGCTTAGTTGGACAGGGAGCTGGAAACACCATATATTTT,CASSLVGQGAGNTIYF
TRBJ2-1,NA,TRBV7-8,NA,TGTGCCAGCAGCTTAAACCGGGAGACCTCCTACAATGAGCAGTTCTTC,CASSLNRETSYNEQFF
TRBJ2-4,NA,TRBV5-6,TRBD2,TGTGCCAGCAGCTCACCGGGGGTAGCGGGAGGTGCGGACATTCAGTACTTC,CASSSPGVAGGADIQYF
TRBJ2-7,NA,TRBV5-1,TRBD1,TGCGCCAGCAGCTCACAGGGGTACGAGCAGTACTTC,CASSSQGYEQYF
TRBJ2-1,once,TRBV7-9,TRBD1,TGTGCCAGCAGCTTTACAGGGGGCGACTACAATGAGCAGTTCTTC,CASSFTGGDYNEQFF
TRBJ2-7,NA,TRBV7-2,TRBD2,TGTGCCAGCAGGGGGACTAGCGGAGAGGGGGAGCAGTACTTC,CASRGTSGEGEQYF
TRBJ2-2,NA,TRBV9,NA,TGTGCCAGCAGCGATCACCGGGACTGGGACACCGGGGAGCTGTTTTTT,CASSDHRDWDTGELFF
TRBJ2-1,NA,TRBV28,NA,TGTGCCAGCAGTTTACCCTTGCCCAATGAGCAGTTCTTC,CASSLPLPNEQFF
TRBJ2-5,NA,TRBV7-2,TRBD1,TGTGCCAGCAGCCCGACCCTCCTTGGGACAGCAGGAGAGACCCAGTACTTC,CASSPTLLGTAGETQYF
TRBJ2-1,NA,TRBV11-2,TRBD2,TGTGCCAGCAGGTACCCGGGACTAGCGGACTCCTACAATGAGCAGTTCTTC,CASRYPGLADSYNEQFF
TRBJ1-5,NA,TRBV7-2,NA,TGTGCCAGCAGCTTAGTGGGCAATCAGCCCCAGCATTTT,CASSLVGNQPQHF
TRBJ2-5,NA,TRBV13,TRBD1,TGTGCCAGCAGCACCGGGACAGGGAATGGCCAAGAGACCCAGTACTTC,CASSTGTGNGQETQYF
TRBJ1-1,NA,TRBV11-2,NA,TGTGCCAGCAGCTTGACCGGAGCCACACTCAAAGCTTTCTTT,CASSLTGATLKAFF
TRBJ2-3,NA,TRBV25-1,NA,TGTGCCAGCAGCATAACCGGGGTCACGGATACGCAGTATTTT,CASSITGVTDTQYF
TRBJ2-3,once,TRBV9,TRBD2,TGTGCCAGCAGCGTAACCACGGCGGGAGCAGGGTCAGATACGCAGTATTTT,CASSVTTAGAGSDTQYF
TRBJ2-7,NA,TRBV29-1,TRBD1,TGCAGCGTCGTTGCCGGACAGGGTTTAGGCGAGCAGTACTTC,CSVVAGQGLGEQYF
TRBJ2-3,NA,TRBV19,NA,TGTGCCAGTAGCCCTGGCTGGGGAACTAGCACAGATACGCAGTATTTT,CASSPGWGTSTDTQYF
TRBJ1-3,NA,TRBV21-1,NA,TGTGCCAGCAGTTGCCGTGACCACTCTGGAAACACCATATATTTT,CASSCRDHSGNTIYF
TRBJ1-4,NA,TRBV7-8,TRBD1,TGTGCCACCAGGAAGGACAGGGGGCTCACTAATGAAAAACTGTTTTTT,CATRKDRGLTNEKLFF
TRBJ2-7,NA,TRBV11-2,TRBD2,TGTGCCAGCGGATCGGGACTAGCGGTGTACGAGCAGTACTTC,CASGSGLAVYEQYF
TRBJ2-5,once,TRBV18,NA,TGTGCCAGCTCACTCCTAGACCAAGAGACCCAGTACTTC,CASSLLDQETQYF
TRBJ1-2,NA,TRBV19,TRBD1,TGTGCCAGTAGTTCTCTCCCGGGACAGCTGAACTATGGCTACACCTTC,CASSSLPGQLNYGYTF
TRBJ1-4,NA,TRBV28,TRBD1,TGTGCCAGCAAATCGGGACAGCCTGAAAAACTGTTTTTT,CASKSGQPEKLFF